This T cell receptor (beta chain) was identified in a study of cytomegalovirus exposure and HLA in healthy donors (dated by TCRdb to about 2017). About the full investigation: A later analysis indicated that the 120 validation repertoires were generated on the platform also employed for the approximately 700 repertoires of the first cohort. The aim of the study was to test whether cataloging public T cell receptors could identify signatures of past pathogen exposure. To predict cytomegalovirus infection status, the study brought together high-throughput TCR immunosequencing, statistical association of individual TCRs with disease status, and machine learning. In addition to the first cohort of roughly 700 subjects, a separate validation cohort of approximately 110 different subjects was used.

The donors were included in the validation cohort of some 110 subjects, a group kept apart from the approximately 700-subject first cohort. Taken from the germline V gene, the CDR1 and CDR2 loops are MNHNS and SASEGT. The germline ends are 13 bases apart after V is trimmed by 4 bases and J by 7 bases. The CDR3, cysteine through phenylalanine, is 13 amino acids long. The sequence is cut down to CDR3 DNA, 39 bases in frame from base 1. Paper-wide results and their limitations: In both the original and validation cohorts, the classifier was reported to diagnose cytomegalovirus status with high specificity and sensitivity. A total of fewer than 200 TCR beta chains were listed by the study as associated with cytomegalovirus. A few of the identified cytomegalovirus-associated TCR beta chains were confirmed in vitro to be specific for cytomegalovirus antigens. Of the cluster scores, roughly 93% were above 0 in a later analysis, which found that TCRs clustered in the first cohort also tended to co-occur in the 120 validation repertoires. According to the authors, the approach could potentially be generalized to other disease states and immunological phenotypes. A later analysis lacked HLA typing for the validation cohort, so it scored co-occurrence in that cohort across all 110 or so repertoires. Most TCR sequences were seen in very few donors, while some public TCRs were found in many individuals.

Of note for this clone: Which antigen it targets is not known. Base qualities are not provided; no much larger clone lies one nucleotide away.

The method behind the library was the immunoSEQ multiplex PCR assay. Per the original workflow: A statistical classification framework was built for diagnosing cytomegalovirus status from the catalog of TCR beta chain sequences. Drawn from immuneACCESS, this table holds only the in-frame rearrangements with V and J called that TCRdb kept. Clones are partly lost; checked studies trace under half to an unresolved V gene and leave the rest unexplained. V, J and clone size derive from that table, while D and trimming were established from the DNA sequence. The sample table holds about 130,000 clones, of which 89% were seen once. The ten largest clonotypes hold 9% to 9.5% of the sample.

The sequence links TRBV6-1 to TRBJ1-1, with a tentative D gene TRBD1 over 6 matching bases. Sequences were obtained from PBMCs. The sequence came from a woman under 30 in good health and CMV-seropositive. The DNA is as follows: TGTGCCAGCAGTGTCCGGGACACCCTTGAAGCTTTCTTT. This translates into CASSVRDTLEAFF.